This TCR beta chain was captured by sequencing in a study of OX40 agonist ivuxolimab in advanced cancers. Clones were sequenced by immunoSEQ multiplex PCR, and TCRdb holds only the in-frame ones, with some missing. The sample yields some 19,000 clones, about 75% seen once. The germline V gene has CDR1 SGHNT and CDR2 YYREEE (reference sequence). The CDR3 has 16 residues. V dropped 4 bases and J dropped 9; count of bases not matched to a gene: 10. The sequence derives from an adult with an advanced solid tumor such as melanoma, head and neck, liver or kidney cancer. The rearrangement links TRBV5-4 to TRBJ1-6; 10 nucleotides agree with TRBD1. This specimen consisted of CD4+ or CD8+ T cells sorted from blood, obtained in a trial of the OX40 agonist ivuxolimab. The CDR3 region is CASSQDETGGSSPLHF. The CDR3 coding sequence is TGTGCCAGCAGCCAAGATGAGACAGGGGGCTCTTCACCCCTCCACTTT.